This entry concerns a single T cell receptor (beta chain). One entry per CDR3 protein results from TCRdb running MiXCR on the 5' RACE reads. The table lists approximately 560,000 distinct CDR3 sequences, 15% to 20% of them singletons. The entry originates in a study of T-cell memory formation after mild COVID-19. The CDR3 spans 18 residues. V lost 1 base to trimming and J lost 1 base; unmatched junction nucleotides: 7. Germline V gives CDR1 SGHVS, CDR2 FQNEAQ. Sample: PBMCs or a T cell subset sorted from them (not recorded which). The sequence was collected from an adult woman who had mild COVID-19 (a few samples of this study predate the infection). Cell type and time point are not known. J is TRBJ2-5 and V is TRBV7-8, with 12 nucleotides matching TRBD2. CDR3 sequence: CASSLGLAGGPPQETQYF. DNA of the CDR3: TGTGCCAGCAGCTTAGGGCTAGCGGGGGGGCCGCCCCAAGAGACCCAGTACTTC.